These 28 T cell receptor beta chains came from one sample sequenced in a study of T cells in Graves' hyperthyroidism and ophthalmopathy. RNA transcripts were the template for amplifying TCR beta CDR3 regions. TCR CDR3 underwent first-round RT-PCR with the HTBI primer set. TCRdb recomputed calls from the multiplex PCR reads with MiXCR, one row per CDR3 protein. Of under 350,000 distinct CDR3 sequences listed, roughly 20% are singletons. The specimen was blood. The receptors were sampled from a woman aged 50 to 65 with Graves' hyperthyroidism.

This chain joins TRBV5-1 and TRBJ2-2; D unresolved. V lost 2 bases and J lost 4, with 12 bases in between. Germline lookup yields CDR1 SGHRS and CDR2 YFSETQ. CDR3 length: 15 residues. The CDR3 sequence is CASSFSGVSTGELFF. CDR3 DNA: TGCGCCAGCAGCTTCAGTGGGGTGTCCACCGGGGAGCTGTTTTTT.

In its sample, this clonotype was seen a few times. The J gene is TRBJ2-5, the V gene TRBV3-1; D possibly corresponds to TRBD2 (7 bases). CDR1 is LGHDT and CDR2 is YNNKEL in the germline V gene (reference sequence). The V end lost 0 bases, the J end lost 2 bases, and 13 bases lay between the germline ends. This CDR3 has 16 residues. This chain's CDR3 is CASSQDWGGPQETQYF. CDR3 nucleotides: TGTGCCAGCAGCCAAGATTGGGGGGGCCCTCAAGAGACCCAGTACTTC.

This clonotype has a handful of counts. The chain combines TRBV12-3 or TRBV12-4 with TRBJ2-3; 12 bases map to TRBD2. The CDR3 totals 19 residues. V shed 5 bases and J 6 bases; nucleotides not matched to a gene: 18. The CDR3 protein is CASSASDSLAGGPTDTQYF. The DNA for the CDR3 is TGTGCCAGCAGTGCATCCGACTCACTAGCGGGGGGCCCAACCGATACGCAGTATTTT.

Many counts were recorded for this clonotype. CDR3 residues: CASSVRGRGEQFF. The DNA for the CDR3 is TGTGCCAGCAGTGTACGGGGGCGAGGGGAGCAGTTCTTC. The chain links TRBV6-1 to TRBJ2-1; D is perhaps TRBD1 or TRBD2 (6 bases each). V lost 4 bases and J lost 10, with 14 bases in between. Germline loops: CDR1 MNHNS, CDR2 SASEGT. This CDR3 spans 13 amino acids.

This clonotype was seen a few times. V and J are TRBV4-1 and TRBJ1-6, with no clear D. The CDR3 is 14 residues long. V was cut by 0 bases and J by 10 bases, with 10 bases left in between. Germline V gene sequence: CDR1 MGHRA, CDR2 YSYEKL. The DNA of the CDR3 is TGCGCCAGCAGCCAAGATGGTACAGTCTCACCCCTCCACTTT. Protein product: CASSQDGTVSPLHF.

V and J are TRBV3-1 and TRBJ1-2; 7 bases line up with TRBD1. Germline V lookup: CDR1 LGHDT, CDR2 YNNKEL (reference sequence). The CDR3 consists of 12 residues. After removal of 1 base from V and 8 bases from J, the junction contained 1 base not matched to a gene. This CDR3 is CASSQGTGGYTF. CDR3 bases: TGTGCCAGCAGCCAAGGGACAGGCGGCTACACCTTC.

This clonotype was recorded at least ten times. The CDR3 nucleotides read TGTGCCAGCAGTTACTCACCTGTGAACACTGAAGCTTTCTTT. Encoded protein: CASSYSPVNTEAFF. The chain couples TRBV6-5 to TRBJ1-1; D gene unclear. The CDR3 extends over 14 amino acids. V lost 0 bases and J 0 bases, leaving 5 bases between the germline ends. Germline V CDR1 and CDR2: MNHEY, SVGAGI.

At least ten counts were recorded for this clonotype. V and J are TRBV2 and TRBJ1-2; 7 bases agree with TRBD1. Trimming cost V 0 bases and J 6 bases; bases outside gene matches: 7. The CDR3 extends over 15 amino acids. Germline CDR1 is SNHLY and CDR2 is FYNNEI. CDR3 in DNA: TGTGCCAGCAGTGAAGCATCACAGGGGCCCAATGGCTACACCTTC. It specifies CASSEASQGPNGYTF.

The V and J genes are TRBV5-1 and TRBJ1-2; D unclear. The germline gives CDR1 SGHRS, CDR2 YFSETQ. This CDR3 spans 15 amino acids. V lost 0 bases, J lost 4 bases, and 13 bases lay in between. The CDR3, as DNA: TGCGCCAGCAGCTTGGGGGCGGCGTCCGGCTATGGCTACACCTTC. Translating gives CASSLGAASGYGYTF.

The chain is built from TRBV6-2 or TRBV6-3 and TRBJ2-5; unclear D gene. Germline values: CDR1 MNHEY, CDR2 SVGEGT. Trimming took 6 bases from V and 5 from J, leaving 16 bases between them. CDR3 length: 14 residues. The CDR3: CASRPHAGDETQYF. The CDR3 DNA sequence: TGTGCCAGCAGACCCCATGCTGGGGATGAGACCCAGTACTTC.

The chain uses TRBV3-1 and TRBJ2-3, with 10 bases identical to TRBD2. The CDR3 extends over 16 amino acids. Germline CDR1 is LGHDT and CDR2 is YNNKEL (reference sequence). Germline trimming cut 5 bases from V and 0 bases from J; bases unmatched to any gene: 5. CDR3 nucleotides: TGTGCCAGCAGCAGGACTAGCGGATTCAGCACAGATACGCAGTATTTT. Its translation is CASSRTSGFSTDTQYF.

The chain carries TRBV28 and TRBJ1-1; D is unclear. The germline CDR1 and CDR2 sequences are MDHEN and SYDVKM. The CDR3 spans 13 residues. The V gene lost 1 base and the J gene lost 13 bases, with 16 bases spanning the gap. The CDR3 nucleotides are TGTGCCAGCAGTTTATCACTTGGCCAGGACCATTTCTTT. Translating gives CASSLSLGQDHFF.

This rearrangement joins TRBV5-6 to TRBJ1-6; TRBD1 matches at 7 bases. Germline assignment: CDR1 SGHDT and CDR2 YYEEEE. The CDR3 consists of 14 residues. Losses at the gene ends were 4 bases for V and 7 bases for J; bases not matched to a gene: 5. The DNA for the CDR3 is TGTGCCAGCAGCGAGACAGGGTTCAATTCACCCCTCCACTTT. Its protein product is CASSETGFNSPLHF.

This clonotype was detected many times. The chain has TRBV12-3 or TRBV12-4 and TRBJ1-1; a weak D match, TRBD1 (6 bases). Trimming left V 5 bases short and J 5 bases short, with 18 bases between. The CDR3 spans 15 residues. The CDR3 loop is CASSPDGGGRTEAFF. CDR3 sequence (DNA): TGTGCCAGCAGTCCCGATGGAGGGGGAAGGACTGAAGCTTTCTTT.

This clonotype was counted only a few times. J is TRBJ2-7 and V is TRBV5-6; D not certain. Trimming removed 7 bases at V and 1 base at J, with 15 bases between. This CDR3 contains 14 residues. Germline V gene lookup returns CDR1 SGHDT and CDR2 YYEEEE. The CDR3 DNA sequence: TGTGCCAGCGGGTATGGGGTCGGTTCCTACGAGCAGTACTTC. Protein product: CASGYGVGSYEQYF.

In its sample, this clonotype was seen a few times. The V gene is TRBV7-9, the J gene TRBJ1-5; no clear D. Trimming removed 1 base from V and 6 bases from J, with 16 bases in between. The length of the CDR3 is 16 residues. The germline gives CDR1 SEHNR, CDR2 FQNEAQ (reference sequence). CDR3 residues: CASSLGEGLGPQPQHF. The DNA of the CDR3 is TGTGCCAGCAGCTTAGGGGAGGGTCTGGGTCCTCAGCCCCAGCATTTT.

Many counts were recorded for this clonotype. This chain uses TRBV27 with TRBJ2-7; 7 bases match TRBD1. CDR1 is MNHEY and CDR2 is SMNVEV in the germline V gene (reference sequence). V gave up 2 bases and J gave up 3 bases; unmatched junction bases: 4. The CDR3 has 14 amino acids. The CDR3 protein is CASSLRDSYYEQYF. In DNA form, the CDR3 reads TGTGCCAGCAGTTTAAGGGACAGTTACTACGAGCAGTACTTC.

This clonotype was counted at least ten times. The chain is built from TRBV30 and TRBJ1-6; D is unclear. The CDR3 totals 13 residues. V was trimmed by 0 bases and J by 7 bases, leaving 7 bases between them. Germline V gives CDR1 GTSNPN, CDR2 SVGIG (reference sequence). This CDR3 is CAWSVQRNSPLHF. The CDR3, as DNA: TGTGCCTGGAGTGTTCAGAGAAATTCACCCCTCCACTTT.

This clonotype was seen ten or more times. The V call is TRBV3-1, the J call TRBJ2-3; tentatively, D is TRBD2 (6 bases). The germline gives CDR1 LGHDT, CDR2 YNNKEL (reference sequence). Trimming took 3 bases from V and 3 from J, leaving 16 bases between them. The CDR3 length is 16 residues. CDR3 DNA: TGTGCCAGCAGCCAGTATTCGGGAGAGTGGACAGATACGCAGTATTTT. Amino acids: CASSQYSGEWTDTQYF.

The rearrangement joins TRBV19 to TRBJ2-5, with 14 bases matching TRBD2. V lost 8 bases and J lost 6; bases outside the gene matches: 5. The CDR3 covers 14 residues. Germline V gene data show CDR1 as LNHDA and CDR2 as SQIVND (reference sequence). CDR3 sequence (DNA): TGTGCCAGTGGGACTAGCGGGAGAGGAAAGACCCAGTACTTC. Residues: CASGTSGRGKTQYF.

This clonotype was observed many times. CDR3 sequence: CASSSSWPRREQYV. The CDR3 bases are TGTGCCAGCAGCTCCAGTTGGCCCAGGCGTGAGCAGTACGTC. The gene calls are TRBV11-3 and TRBJ2-7; D gene unclear. Per the germline V gene, CDR1 is SGHNT and CDR2 is YENEEA. V was clipped by 4 bases and J by 7 bases, with 17 bases between them. The CDR3 extends over 14 amino acids.

The chain uses TRBV7-9 and TRBJ1-1, with D possibly TRBD1 on 5 matching bases. Germline V gene data show CDR1 as SEHNR and CDR2 as FQNEAQ (reference sequence). Trimming pared 1 base from V and 10 bases from J, leaving 10 bases between. The CDR3 runs to 12 residues. CDR3 nucleotides: TGTGCCAGCAGCTTAGGGCAGGGCGCAGCTTTCTTT. It is translated as CASSLGQGAAFF.

The chain uses TRBV27 and TRBJ2-1, with TRBD2 matching 11 bases. Germline-derived CDR1 and CDR2 are MNHEY and SMNVEV (reference sequence). V gave up 4 bases and J gave up 5 bases; unmatched junction bases: 16. The CDR3 length is 19 residues. This CDR3 reads CASSSVPLAGGAGHNEQFF. The CDR3, as DNA: TGTGCCAGCAGTTCGGTACCTCTAGCGGGAGGAGCGGGTCACAATGAGCAGTTCTTC.

The J gene is TRBJ1-2, the V gene TRBV10-2; a weak D match, TRBD1 (5 bases). The CDR3 has 16 residues. Germline V gene sequence: CDR1 WSHSY, CDR2 SAAADI. The V and J ends lost 3 bases and 5 bases respectively, with 19 bases between them. CDR3 region: CASSDRQGTLRYGYTF. Written as DNA, the CDR3 is TGCGCCAGCAGTGATCGGCAGGGAACCCTACGGTATGGCTACACCTTC.

This clonotype was counted many times. This chain links TRBV28 with TRBJ2-7, with D possibly matching TRBD1 (6 bases). Germline lookup yields CDR1 MDHEN and CDR2 SYDVKM. The CDR3 runs 15 residues. Trimming cost V 8 bases and J 3 bases, with 20 bases left between them. The CDR3 DNA reads as TGTGCCAGCCGACCCACCGGGACACTTGGCTACGAGCAGTACTTC. Protein sequence: CASRPTGTLGYEQYF.

The chain carries TRBV20-1 and TRBJ1-6, with 8 nucleotides matching TRBD1. Germline values: CDR1 DFQATT, CDR2 SNEGSKA (reference sequence). With V trimmed by 0 bases and J by 10 bases, 17 bases remained unmatched. CDR3 length: 18 amino acids. The CDR3 reads CSARDLRAQGGRGSPLHF. CDR3 DNA sequence: TGCAGTGCTAGAGATCTTAGGGCACAGGGGGGCCGGGGATCACCCCTCCACTTT.

The J gene is TRBJ2-1, the V gene TRBV7-9; a possible D gene is TRBD1 (8 bases). Trimming shortened V by 5 bases and J by 3 bases, and 17 bases separated the two germline ends. This CDR3 is 16 amino acids long. Per germline, CDR1 SEHNR and CDR2 FQNEAQ (reference sequence). CDR3 loop: CASSAYRGGFYNEQFF. In DNA, the CDR3 is TGTGCCAGCAGCGCGTACAGGGGGGGGTTCTACAATGAGCAGTTCTTC.

This clonotype was seen at least ten times. The chain employs TRBV18 and TRBJ2-2; a possible D gene is TRBD2 (6 bases). The V and J ends lost 3 bases and 1 base respectively, with 9 bases between them. The CDR3 consists of 15 residues. CDR1 and CDR2 from the germline V gene are KGHSH and LQKENI. CDR3 coding DNA: TGTGCCAGCTCACCTTGGAGGGAGAACACCGGGGAGCTGTTTTTT. Protein: CASSPWRENTGELFF.